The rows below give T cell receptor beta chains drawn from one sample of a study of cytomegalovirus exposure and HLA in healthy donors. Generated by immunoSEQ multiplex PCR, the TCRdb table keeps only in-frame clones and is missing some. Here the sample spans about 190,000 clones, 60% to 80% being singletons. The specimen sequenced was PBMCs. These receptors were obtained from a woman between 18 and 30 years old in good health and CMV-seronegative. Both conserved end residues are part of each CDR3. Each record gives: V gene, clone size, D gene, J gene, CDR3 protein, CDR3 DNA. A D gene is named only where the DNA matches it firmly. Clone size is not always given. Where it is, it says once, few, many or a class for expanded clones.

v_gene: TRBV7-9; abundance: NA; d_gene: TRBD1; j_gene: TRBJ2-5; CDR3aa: CASSEQGWQETQYF; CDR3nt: TGTGCCAGCAGCGAACAGGGGTGGCAAGAGACCCAGTACTTC
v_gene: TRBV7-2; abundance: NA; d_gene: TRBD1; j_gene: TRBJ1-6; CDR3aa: CASSLESGTGYSPLHF; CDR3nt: TGTGCCAGCAGCTTAGAATCAGGGACAGGGTATTCACCCCTCCACTTT
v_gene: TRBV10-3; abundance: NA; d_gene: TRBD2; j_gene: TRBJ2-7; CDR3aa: CAICDRAGLAGGFEQYF; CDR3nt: TGTGCCATCTGCGACAGGGCAGGACTAGCGGGAGGTTTCGAGCAGTACTTC
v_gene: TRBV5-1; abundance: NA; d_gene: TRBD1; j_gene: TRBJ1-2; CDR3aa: CASSFGQGNSGYTF; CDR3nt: TGCGCCAGCAGCTTTGGACAGGGGAACTCTGGCTACACCTTC
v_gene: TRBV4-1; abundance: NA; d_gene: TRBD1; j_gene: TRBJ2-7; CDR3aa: CASSQGDRSYEQYF; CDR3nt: TGCGCCAGCAGCCAAGGGGACAGGTCCTACGAGCAGTACTTC
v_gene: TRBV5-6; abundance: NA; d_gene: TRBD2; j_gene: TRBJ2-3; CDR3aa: CASSFNSGGRRDTQYF; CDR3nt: TGTGCCAGCAGCTTCAACAGCGGGGGGCGGAGGGATACGCAGTATTTT
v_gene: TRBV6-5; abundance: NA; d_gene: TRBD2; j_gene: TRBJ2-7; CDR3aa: CASSDRAGGVPEQYF; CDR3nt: TGTGCCAGCAGCGATCGAGCGGGAGGGGTTCCCGAGCAGTACTTC
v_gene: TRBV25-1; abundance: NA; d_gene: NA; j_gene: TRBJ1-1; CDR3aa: CASSEWSTEAFF; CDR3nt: TGTGCCAGCAGTGAATGGAGCACTGAAGCTTTCTTT
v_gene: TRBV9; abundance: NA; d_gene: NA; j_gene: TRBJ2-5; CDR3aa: CASSVESHQETQYF; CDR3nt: TGTGCCAGCAGCGTAGAGAGCCACCAAGAGACCCAGTACTTC
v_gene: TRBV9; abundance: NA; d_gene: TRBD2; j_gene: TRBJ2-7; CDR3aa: CASSVADALAGRYEQYF; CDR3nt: TGTGCCAGCAGCGTAGCCGATGCACTAGCGGGTCGGTACGAGCAGTACTTC
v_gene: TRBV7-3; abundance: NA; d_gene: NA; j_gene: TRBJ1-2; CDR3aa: CASSPLGGRTFYTF; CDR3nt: TGTGCCAGCAGCCCCCTAGGAGGGAGAACTTTCTACACCTTC
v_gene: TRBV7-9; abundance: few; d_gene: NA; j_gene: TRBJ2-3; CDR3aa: CASSQTLVKGQFTDTQYF; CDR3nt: TGTGCCAGCAGCCAAACATTAGTCAAAGGACAGTTCACAGATACGCAGTATTTT
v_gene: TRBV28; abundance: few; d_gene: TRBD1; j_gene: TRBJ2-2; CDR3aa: CASIASQGARTGELFF; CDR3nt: TGTGCCAGCATCGCATCACAGGGGGCGCGTACCGGGGAGCTGTTTTTT
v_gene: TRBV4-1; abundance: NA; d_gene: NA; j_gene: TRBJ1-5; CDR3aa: CASSQVLQSNQPQHF; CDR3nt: TGCGCCAGCAGCCAGGTGCTCCAGAGCAATCAGCCCCAGCATTTT
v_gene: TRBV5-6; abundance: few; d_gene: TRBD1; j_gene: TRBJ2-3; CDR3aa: CASSFPRTGTADTQYF; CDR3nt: TGTGCCAGCAGCTTCCCGAGGACAGGGACGGCAGATACGCAGTATTTT
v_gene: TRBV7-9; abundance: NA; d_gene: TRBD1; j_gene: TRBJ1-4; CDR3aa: CASSGKDRNEKLFF; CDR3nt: TGTGCCAGCAGCGGAAAGGACAGGAATGAAAAACTGTTTTTT
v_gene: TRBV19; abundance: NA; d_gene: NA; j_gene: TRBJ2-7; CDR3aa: CASSIGQGRTYEQYF; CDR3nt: TGTGCCAGTAGTATAGGGCAGGGGCGTACCTACGAGCAGTACTTC
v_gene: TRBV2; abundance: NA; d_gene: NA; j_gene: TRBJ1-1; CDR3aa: CASTTGNTEAFF; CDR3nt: TGTGCCAGTACGACAGGGAACACTGAAGCTTTCTTT
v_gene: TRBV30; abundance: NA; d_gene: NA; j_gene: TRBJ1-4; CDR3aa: CAWSVGANEKLFF; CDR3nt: TGTGCCTGGAGTGTCGGGGCTAATGAAAAACTGTTTTTT
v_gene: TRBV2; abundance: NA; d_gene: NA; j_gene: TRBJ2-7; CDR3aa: CASSDVLVVYEQYF; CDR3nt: TGTGCCAGCAGTGATGTTCTAGTGGTCTACGAGCAGTACTTC
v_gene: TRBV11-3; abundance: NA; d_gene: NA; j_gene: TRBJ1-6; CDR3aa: CASSPDSTSSYNSPLHF; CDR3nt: TGTGCCAGCAGCCCCGACAGCACCAGCTCCTATAATTCACCCCTCCACTTT
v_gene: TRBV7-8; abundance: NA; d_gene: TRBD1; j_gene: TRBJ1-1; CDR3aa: CASSLDDRGPEAFF; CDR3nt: TGTGCCAGCAGCTTAGACGACAGGGGGCCTGAAGCTTTCTTT
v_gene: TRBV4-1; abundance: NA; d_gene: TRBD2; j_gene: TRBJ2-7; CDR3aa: CASSPTSGTGNEQYF; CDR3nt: TGCGCCAGCAGTCCTACTAGCGGGACGGGGAACGAGCAGTACTTC
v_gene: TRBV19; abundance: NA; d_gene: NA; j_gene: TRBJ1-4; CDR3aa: CASSTLTTSEKLFF; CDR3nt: TGTGCCAGTAGTACACTGACAACGAGTGAAAAACTGTTTTTT
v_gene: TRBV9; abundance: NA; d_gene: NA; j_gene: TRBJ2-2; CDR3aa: CASSVRSRDGELFF; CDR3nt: TGTGCCAGCAGCGTAAGATCCAGGGACGGGGAGCTGTTTTTT
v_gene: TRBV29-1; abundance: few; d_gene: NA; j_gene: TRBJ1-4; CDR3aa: CSVGSQGGEKLFF; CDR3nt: TGCAGCGTTGGATCACAGGGAGGGGAAAAACTGTTTTTT
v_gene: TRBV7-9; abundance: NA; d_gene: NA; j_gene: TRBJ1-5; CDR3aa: CASSSTSGGQSNQPQHF; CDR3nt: TGTGCCAGCAGCTCAACTTCTGGTGGACAGAGCAATCAGCCCCAGCATTTT
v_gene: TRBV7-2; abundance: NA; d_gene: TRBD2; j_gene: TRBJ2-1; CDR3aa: CASSLGSGGYNEQFF; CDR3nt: TGTGCCAGCAGCTTAGGTAGCGGGGGGTACAATGAGCAGTTCTTC
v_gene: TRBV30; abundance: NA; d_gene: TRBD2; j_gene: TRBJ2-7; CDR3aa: CACVGLGTSGERPIYEQYF; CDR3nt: TGTGCCTGTGTTGGCCTCGGGACTAGCGGGGAGCGTCCCATTTACGAGCAGTACTTC
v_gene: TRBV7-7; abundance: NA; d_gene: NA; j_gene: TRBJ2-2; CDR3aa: CASSLDRVSGELFF; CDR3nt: TGTGCCAGCAGCTTAGACAGGGTTTCCGGGGAGCTGTTTTTT
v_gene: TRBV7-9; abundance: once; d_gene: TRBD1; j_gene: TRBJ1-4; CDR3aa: CASSPRVGTGGSEKLFF; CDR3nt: TGTGCCAGCAGCCCTCGTGTGGGGACAGGGGGTTCTGAAAAACTGTTTTTT
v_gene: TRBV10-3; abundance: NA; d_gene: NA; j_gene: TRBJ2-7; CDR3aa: CAIRGSGEGYEQYF; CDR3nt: TGTGCCATCAGGGGGTCGGGGGAAGGTTACGAGCAGTACTTC
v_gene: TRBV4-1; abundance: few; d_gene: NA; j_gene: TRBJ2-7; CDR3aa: CASSQLGDEQYF; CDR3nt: TGCGCCAGCAGCCAATTAGGGGACGAGCAGTACTTC
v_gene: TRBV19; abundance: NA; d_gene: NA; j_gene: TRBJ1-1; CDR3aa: CASSREGTFNTEAFF; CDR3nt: TGTGCCAGTAGCAGGGAGGGGACCTTTAACACTGAAGCTTTCTTT
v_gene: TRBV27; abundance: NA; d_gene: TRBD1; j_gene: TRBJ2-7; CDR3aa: CASSLGDRGTKQYF; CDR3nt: TGTGCCAGCAGTTTAGGGGACAGGGGGACTAAGCAGTACTTC
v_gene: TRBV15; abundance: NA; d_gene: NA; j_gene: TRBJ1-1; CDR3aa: CATRDRGGTEAFF; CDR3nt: TGTGCCACCAGAGATAGGGGGGGCACTGAAGCTTTCTTT
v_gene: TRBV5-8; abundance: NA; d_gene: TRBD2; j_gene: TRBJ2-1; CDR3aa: CASSLGTSVYNEQFF; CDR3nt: TGTGCCAGCAGCTTGGGGACTAGCGTTTACAATGAGCAGTTCTTC
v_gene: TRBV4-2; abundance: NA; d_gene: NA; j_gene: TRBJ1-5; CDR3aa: CASSQEVYGGNQPQHF; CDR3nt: TGTGCCAGCAGCCAAGAGGTTTACGGGGGCAATCAGCCCCAGCATTTT
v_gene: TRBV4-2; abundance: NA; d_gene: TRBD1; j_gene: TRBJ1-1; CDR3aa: CASSQATGGTEAFF; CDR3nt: TGTGCCAGCAGCCAAGCCACAGGGGGCACTGAAGCTTTCTTT
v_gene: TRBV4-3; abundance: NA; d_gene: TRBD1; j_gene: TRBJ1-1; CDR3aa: CASSLYYRGIGNTEAFF; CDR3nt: TGCGCCAGCAGCCTGTATTACAGGGGAATTGGGAACACTGAAGCTTTCTTT
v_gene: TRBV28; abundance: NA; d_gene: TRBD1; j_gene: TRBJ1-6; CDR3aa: CASSLSGGAGNSPLHF; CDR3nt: TGTGCCAGCAGTTTATCAGGGGGCGCTGGGAATTCACCCCTCCACTTT
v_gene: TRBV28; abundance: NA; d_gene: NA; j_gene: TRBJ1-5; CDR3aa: CAVRRSLRGNQPQHF; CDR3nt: TGTGCCGTACGCAGGTCCCTGCGTGGCAATCAGCCCCAGCATTTT
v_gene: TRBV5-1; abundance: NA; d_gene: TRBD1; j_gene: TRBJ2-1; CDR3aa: CASSYGQGTNEQFF; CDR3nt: TGCGCCAGCAGCTATGGACAGGGGACGAATGAGCAGTTCTTC
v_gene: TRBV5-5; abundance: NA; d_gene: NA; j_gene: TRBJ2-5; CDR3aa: CASSLGGRGTGLETQYF; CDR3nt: TGTGCCAGCAGCTTGGGGGGGAGGGGGACAGGTCTAGAGACCCAGTACTTC
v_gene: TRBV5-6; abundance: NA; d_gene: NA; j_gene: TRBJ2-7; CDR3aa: CASSLTTAYEQYF; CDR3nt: TGTGCCAGCAGCTTGACGACAGCCTACGAGCAGTACTTC
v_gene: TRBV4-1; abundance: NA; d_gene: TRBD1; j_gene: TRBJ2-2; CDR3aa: CASSQDRTGDTGELFF; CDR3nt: TGCGCCAGCAGCCAAGATCGAACAGGGGACACCGGGGAGCTGTTTTTT
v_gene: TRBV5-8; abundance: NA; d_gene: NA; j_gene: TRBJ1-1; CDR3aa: CASSHGLLSSGNTEAFF; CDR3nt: TGTGCCAGCAGCCATGGACTCTTATCCAGCGGGAACACTGAAGCTTTCTTT
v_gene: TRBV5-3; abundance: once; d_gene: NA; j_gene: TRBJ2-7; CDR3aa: CARSLDLGSRPSGTAHERYF; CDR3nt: TGTGCCAGAAGCTTGGATCTGGGATCGCGGCCCAGCGGTACTGCACACGAGCGGTACTTC
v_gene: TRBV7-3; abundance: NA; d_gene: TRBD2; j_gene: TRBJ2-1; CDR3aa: CASSPRGASGLFF; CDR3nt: TGTGCCAGCAGCCCGAGAGGGGCTAGCGGGTTGTTCTTC
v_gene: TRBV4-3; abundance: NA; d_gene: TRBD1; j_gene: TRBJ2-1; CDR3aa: CASSQEIQGVYEQFF; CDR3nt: TGCGCCAGCAGCCAGGAAATACAGGGGGTCTATGAGCAGTTCTTC
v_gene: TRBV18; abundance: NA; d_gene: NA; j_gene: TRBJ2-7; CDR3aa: CASSSGVISSYEQYF; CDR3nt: TGTGCCAGCTCATCGGGGGTCATATCCTCCTACGAGCAGTACTTC
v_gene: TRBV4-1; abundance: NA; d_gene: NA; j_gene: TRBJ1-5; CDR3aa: CASSQVRDRRYQPQHF; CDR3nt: TGCGCCAGCAGCCAAGTCCGAGACAGGCGGTATCAGCCCCAGCATTTT